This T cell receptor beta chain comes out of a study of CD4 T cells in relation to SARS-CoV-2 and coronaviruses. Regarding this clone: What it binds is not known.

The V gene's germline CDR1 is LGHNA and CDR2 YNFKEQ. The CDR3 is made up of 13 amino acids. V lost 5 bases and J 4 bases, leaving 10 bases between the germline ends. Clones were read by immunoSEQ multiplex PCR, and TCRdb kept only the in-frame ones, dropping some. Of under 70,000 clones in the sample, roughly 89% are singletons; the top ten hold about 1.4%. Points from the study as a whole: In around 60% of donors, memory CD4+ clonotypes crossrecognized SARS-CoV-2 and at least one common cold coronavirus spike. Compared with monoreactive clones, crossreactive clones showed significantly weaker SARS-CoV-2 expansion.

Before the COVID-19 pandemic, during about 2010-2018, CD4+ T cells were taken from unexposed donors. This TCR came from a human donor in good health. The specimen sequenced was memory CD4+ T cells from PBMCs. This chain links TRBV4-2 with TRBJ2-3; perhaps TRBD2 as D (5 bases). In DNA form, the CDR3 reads TGTGCCAGCAGCGGGAGCGTAGCAGATACGCAGTATTTT. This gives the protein CASSGSVADTQYF.